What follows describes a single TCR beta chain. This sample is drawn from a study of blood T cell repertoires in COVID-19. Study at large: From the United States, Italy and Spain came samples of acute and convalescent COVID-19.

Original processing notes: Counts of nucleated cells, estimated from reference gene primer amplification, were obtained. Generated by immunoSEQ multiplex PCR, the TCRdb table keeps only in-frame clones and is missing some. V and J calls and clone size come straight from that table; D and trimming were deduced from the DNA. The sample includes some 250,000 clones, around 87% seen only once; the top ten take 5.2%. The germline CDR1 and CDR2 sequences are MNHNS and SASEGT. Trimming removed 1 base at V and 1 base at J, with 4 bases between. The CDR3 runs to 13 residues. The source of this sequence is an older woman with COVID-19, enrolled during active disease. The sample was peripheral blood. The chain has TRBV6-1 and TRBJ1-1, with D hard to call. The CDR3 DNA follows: TGTGCCAGCAGTGAAGACAGGAACACTGAAGCTTTCTTT. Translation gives CASSEDRNTEAFF.